This T cell receptor beta chain was sequenced during a study of CD8 T cells in Susac syndrome. Whole-study context: The sequenced Susac syndrome patients included six who had clinically active disease and eight who were in remission. Patients with Susac syndrome were, at the time of blood collection, therapy-naive, maintained on corticosteroids, or maintained on intravenous immunoglobulin alone.

CDR1 is DFQATT, CDR2 SNEGSKA, per germline (reference sequence). The CDR3 is made up of 14 amino acids. V lost 2 bases, J lost 3 bases, and 3 bases stayed unmatched. RNA amounts of 0.5 to 1 ug underwent reverse transcription with random hexamers. A multiplex approach, immunoSEQ multiplex PCR, amplified TCR beta CDR3 across 54 Vbeta and 13 Jbeta. TCRdb analysed the immunoSEQ multiplex PCR reads with MiXCR anew, one entry per CDR3 protein. The data show about 76,000 distinct CDR3 sequences, approximately 95% seen once. The sample consisted of CD8+ T cells from PBMCs. The sequence came from a human donor with Susac syndrome. This sequence joins TRBV20-1 and TRBJ2-7, with TRBD2 matching 11 bases. In nucleotides, the CDR3 is TGCAGTGCTAGAACTAGCGGGGGAATCTACGAGCAGTACTTC. Translating it yields CSARTSGGIYEQYF.